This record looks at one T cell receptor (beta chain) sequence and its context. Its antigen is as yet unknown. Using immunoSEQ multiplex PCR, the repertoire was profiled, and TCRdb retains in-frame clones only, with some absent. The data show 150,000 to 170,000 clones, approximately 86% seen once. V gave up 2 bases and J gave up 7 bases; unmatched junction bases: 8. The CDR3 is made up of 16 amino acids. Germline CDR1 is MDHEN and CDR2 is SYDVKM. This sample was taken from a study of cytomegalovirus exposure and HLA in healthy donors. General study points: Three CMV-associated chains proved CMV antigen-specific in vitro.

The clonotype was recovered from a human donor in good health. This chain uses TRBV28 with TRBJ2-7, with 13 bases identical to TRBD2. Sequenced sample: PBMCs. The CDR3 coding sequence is TGTGCCAGCAGTTTACCCACTAGCGGGAGGGTTGGGGAGCAGTACTTC. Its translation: CASSLPTSGRVGEQYF.